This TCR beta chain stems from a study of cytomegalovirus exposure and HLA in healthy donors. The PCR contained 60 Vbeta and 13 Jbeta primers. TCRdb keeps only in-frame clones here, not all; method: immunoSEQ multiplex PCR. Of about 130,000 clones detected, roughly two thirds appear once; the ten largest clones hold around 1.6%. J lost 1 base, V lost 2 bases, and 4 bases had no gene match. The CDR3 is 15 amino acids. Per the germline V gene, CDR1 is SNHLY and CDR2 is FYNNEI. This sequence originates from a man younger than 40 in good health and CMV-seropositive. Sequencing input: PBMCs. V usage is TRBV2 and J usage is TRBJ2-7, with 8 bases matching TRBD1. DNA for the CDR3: TGTGCCAGCAGTGAAAACAGGGGGGAATCCTACGAGCAGTACTTC. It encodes CASSENRGESYEQYF. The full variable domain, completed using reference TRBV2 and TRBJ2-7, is EPEVTQTPSHQVTQMGQEVILRCVPISNHLYFYWYRQILGQKVEFLVSFYNNEISEKSEIFDDQFSVERPDGSNFTLKIRSTKLEDSAMYFCASSENRGESYEQYFGPGTRLTVT.